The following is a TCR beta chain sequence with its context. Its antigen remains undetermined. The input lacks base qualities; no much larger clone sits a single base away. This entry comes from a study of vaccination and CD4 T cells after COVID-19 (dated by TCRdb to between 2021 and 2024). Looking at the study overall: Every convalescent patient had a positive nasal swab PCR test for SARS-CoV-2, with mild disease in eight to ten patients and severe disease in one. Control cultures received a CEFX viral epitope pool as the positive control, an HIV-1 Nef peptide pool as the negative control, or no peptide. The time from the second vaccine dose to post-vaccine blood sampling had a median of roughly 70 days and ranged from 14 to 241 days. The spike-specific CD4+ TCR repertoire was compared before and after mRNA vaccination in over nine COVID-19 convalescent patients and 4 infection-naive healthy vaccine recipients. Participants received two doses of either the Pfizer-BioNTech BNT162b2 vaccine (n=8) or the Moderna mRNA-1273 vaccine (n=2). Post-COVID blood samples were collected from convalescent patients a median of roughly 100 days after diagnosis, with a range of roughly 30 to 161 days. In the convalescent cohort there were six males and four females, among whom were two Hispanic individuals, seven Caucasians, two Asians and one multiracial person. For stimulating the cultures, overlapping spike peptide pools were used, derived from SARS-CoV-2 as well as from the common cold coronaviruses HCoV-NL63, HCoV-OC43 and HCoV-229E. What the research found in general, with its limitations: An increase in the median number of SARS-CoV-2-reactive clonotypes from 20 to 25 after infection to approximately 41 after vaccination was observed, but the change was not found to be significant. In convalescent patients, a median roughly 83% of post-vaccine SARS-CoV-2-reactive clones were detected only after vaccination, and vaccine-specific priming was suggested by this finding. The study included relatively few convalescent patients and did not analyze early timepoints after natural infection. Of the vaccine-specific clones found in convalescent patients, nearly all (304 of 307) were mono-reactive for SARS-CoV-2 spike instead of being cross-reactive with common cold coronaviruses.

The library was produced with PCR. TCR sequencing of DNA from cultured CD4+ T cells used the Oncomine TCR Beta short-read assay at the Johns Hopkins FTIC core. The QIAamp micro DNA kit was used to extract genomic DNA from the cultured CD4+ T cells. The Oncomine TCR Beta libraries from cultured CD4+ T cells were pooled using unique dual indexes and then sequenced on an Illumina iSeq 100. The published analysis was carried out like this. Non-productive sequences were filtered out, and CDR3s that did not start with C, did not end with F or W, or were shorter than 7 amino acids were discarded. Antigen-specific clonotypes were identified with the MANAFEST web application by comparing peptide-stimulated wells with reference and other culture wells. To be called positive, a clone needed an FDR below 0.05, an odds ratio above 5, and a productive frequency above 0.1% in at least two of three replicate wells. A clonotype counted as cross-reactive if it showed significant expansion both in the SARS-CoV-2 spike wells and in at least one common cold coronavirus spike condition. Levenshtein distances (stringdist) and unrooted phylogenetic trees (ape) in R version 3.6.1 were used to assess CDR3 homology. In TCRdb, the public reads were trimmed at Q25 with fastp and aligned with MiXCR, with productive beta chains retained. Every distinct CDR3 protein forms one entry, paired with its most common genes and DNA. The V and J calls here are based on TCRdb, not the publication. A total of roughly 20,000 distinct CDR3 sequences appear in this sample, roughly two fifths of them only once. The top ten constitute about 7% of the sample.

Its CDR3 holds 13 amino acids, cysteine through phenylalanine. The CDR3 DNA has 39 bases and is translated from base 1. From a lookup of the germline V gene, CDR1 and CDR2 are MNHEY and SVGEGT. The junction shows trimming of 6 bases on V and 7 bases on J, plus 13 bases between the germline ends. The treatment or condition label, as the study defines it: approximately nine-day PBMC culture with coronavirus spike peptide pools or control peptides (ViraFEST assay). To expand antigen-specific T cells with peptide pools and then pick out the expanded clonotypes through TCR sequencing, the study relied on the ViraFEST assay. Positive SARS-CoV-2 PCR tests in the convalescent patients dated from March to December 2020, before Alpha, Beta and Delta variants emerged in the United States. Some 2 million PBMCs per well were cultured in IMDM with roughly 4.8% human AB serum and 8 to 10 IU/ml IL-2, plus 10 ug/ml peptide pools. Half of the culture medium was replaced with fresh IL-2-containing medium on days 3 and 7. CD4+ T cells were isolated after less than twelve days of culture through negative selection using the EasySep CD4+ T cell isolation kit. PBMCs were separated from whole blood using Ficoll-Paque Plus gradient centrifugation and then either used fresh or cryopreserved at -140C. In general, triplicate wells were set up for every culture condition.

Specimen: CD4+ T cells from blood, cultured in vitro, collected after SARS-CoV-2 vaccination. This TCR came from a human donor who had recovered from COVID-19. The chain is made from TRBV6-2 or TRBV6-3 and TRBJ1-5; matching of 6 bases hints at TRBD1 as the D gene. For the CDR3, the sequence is CASSYRQVQPQHF. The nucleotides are TGTGCCAGCAGCTACCGACAGGTACAGCCCCAGCATTTT.